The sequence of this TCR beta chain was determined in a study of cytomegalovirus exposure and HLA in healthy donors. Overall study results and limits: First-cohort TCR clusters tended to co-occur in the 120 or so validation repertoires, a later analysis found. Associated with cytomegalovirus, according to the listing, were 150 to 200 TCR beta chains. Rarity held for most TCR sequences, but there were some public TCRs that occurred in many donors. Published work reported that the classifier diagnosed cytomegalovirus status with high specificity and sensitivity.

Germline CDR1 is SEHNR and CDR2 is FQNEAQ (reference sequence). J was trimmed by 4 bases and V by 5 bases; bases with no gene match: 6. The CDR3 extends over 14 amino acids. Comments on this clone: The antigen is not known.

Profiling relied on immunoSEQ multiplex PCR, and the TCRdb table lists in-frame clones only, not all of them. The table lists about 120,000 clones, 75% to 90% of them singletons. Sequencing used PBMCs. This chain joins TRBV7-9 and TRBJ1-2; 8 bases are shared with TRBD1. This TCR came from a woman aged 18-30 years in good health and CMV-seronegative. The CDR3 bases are TGTGCCAGCAGCCGCCCAGGGGGCGGCTATGGCTACACCTTC. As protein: CASSRPGGGYGYTF. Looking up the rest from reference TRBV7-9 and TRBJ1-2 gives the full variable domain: DTGVSQNPRHKITKRGQNVTFRCDPISEHNRLYWYRQTLGQGPEFLTYFQNEAQLEKSRLLSDRFSAERPKGSFSTLEIQRTEQGDSAMYLCASSRPGGGYGYTFGSGTRLTVV.